A single sample gave rise to the 30 T cell receptor beta chains below, sequenced in a study of CD8+CD57+ T cells in acquired aplastic anemia. Genomic DNA, serving as template, underwent TCR beta VDJ and CDR3 profiling. TCRdb called the reads again in MiXCR, with one record for every CDR3 protein. The data contain fewer than 150,000 distinct CDR3 sequences, about 46% of them singletons. The sequencing sample was made of sorted CD4+, CD8+, or CD8+CD57+ T cells (not recorded which) from PBMCs. All receptors come from a human donor in good health, serving as a control.

A single count supports this clonotype. The chain uses TRBV7-9 and TRBJ2-7; D not certain. CDR1 and CDR2 from the germline V gene are SEHNR and FQNEAQ (reference sequence). This CDR3 is 14 amino acids long. Trimming left V 8 bases short and J 7 bases short, with 21 bases between. The CDR3: CASGINRVNNEQYF. The DNA of the CDR3 is TGTGCCAGCGGGATCAATCGAGTTAACAATGAGCAGTACTTC. The variable domain in full, with the rest retrieved from reference TRBV7-9 and TRBJ2-7, is DTGVSQNPRHKITKRGQNVTFRCDPISEHNRLYWYRQTLGQGPEFLTYFQNEAQLEKSRLLSDRFSAERPKGSFSTLEIQRTEQGDSAMYLCASGINRVNNEQYFGPGTRLTVT.

CDR3 residues: CASNQGDTGELFF. CDR3 bases: TGTGCCAGCAATCAGGGGGACACCGGGGAGCTGTTTTTT. V gene TRBV6-5 combines with J gene TRBJ2-2; 7 nucleotides agree with TRBD1. CDR1 and CDR2 (germline): MNHEY, SVGAGI. The J segment lost 3 bases and the V segment lost 7 bases, leaving 2 bases of the junction unmatched. The CDR3 contains 13 residues.

The chain links TRBV15 to TRBJ1-1; D remains unclear. The germline V gene encodes CDR1 LNHNV and CDR2 YYDKDF (reference sequence). This CDR3 spans 13 amino acids. V gave up 0 bases and J gave up 5 bases, with 7 bases separating them. CDR3 coding DNA: TGTGCCACCAGCAGAGATGGTGGGACTGAAGCTTTCTTT. Translating gives CATSRDGGTEAFF.

Concerning this clonotype: A read error is possible here, since a much larger clone lies one base away. V usage is TRBV7-9 and J usage is TRBJ1-4, with 7 positions matching TRBD1. The germline V gene encodes CDR1 SEHNR and CDR2 FQNEAQ (reference sequence). There are 13 residues in the CDR3. CDR3 bases: TGTGCCGGCAGCAGCCGGGACAGCGAAAAACTGTTTTTT. The encoded protein is CAGSSRDSEKLFF.

The chain has TRBV29-1 and TRBJ1-2; 8 bases align to TRBD1. Looked up from germline, CDR1 is SQVTM and CDR2 is ANQGSEA. Trimming removed 3 bases from V and 4 bases from J; junction bases left unmatched: 7. The CDR3 length is 14 residues. Written as DNA, the CDR3 is TGCAGCGTTGAGGCAGAGGACAGGGCCTATGGCTACACCTTC. Translation: CSVEAEDRAYGYTF.

V gene TRBV20-1 combines with J gene TRBJ1-6; 9 nucleotides align to TRBD1. After removal of 3 bases from V and 10 bases from J, the junction contained 7 bases not matched to a gene. The germline CDR1 and CDR2 sequences are DFQATT and SNEGSKA (reference sequence). CDR3 length equals 14 residues. CDR3 in amino acids: CSASEGQGTSPLHF. CDR3 coding DNA: TGCAGTGCTAGTGAGGGACAGGGAACCTCACCCCTCCACTTT.

This clonotype showed up just a few times. The V gene is TRBV6-5, the J gene TRBJ1-6; no clear D gene. The V gene lost 0 bases and the J gene lost 9 bases, with 15 bases spanning the gap. This CDR3 has 16 amino acids. Germline V gene data show CDR1 as MNHEY and CDR2 as SVGAGI. The CDR3 nucleotides read TGTGCCAGCAGTTACTCGGCAGGAACTGCTGGTTCACCCCTCCACTTT. This codes for CASSYSAGTAGSPLHF.

This clonotype was observed at least ten times. As DNA, the CDR3 is TGCAGTGCTCCCTGGGCCAGGGGGCTATTTTCTGAGCAGTTCTTC. This translates into CSAPWARGLFSEQFF. V is TRBV20-1 and J is TRBJ2-1; 8 bases line up with TRBD1. Germline CDR1 DFQATT, CDR2 SNEGSKA (reference sequence). V shed 5 bases, J shed 9 bases, and the junction held 15 bases outside the gene matches. There are 15 residues in the CDR3.

V and J are TRBV6-4 and TRBJ2-5, with D possibly being TRBD2 (7 bases). Germline V gene sequence: CDR1 MRHNA, CDR2 SNTAGT. The CDR3 spans 16 residues. V was trimmed by 4 bases and J by 1 base, leaving 16 bases between them. The CDR3 DNA sequence: TGTGCCAGCAGTGTTATGGGGGGGCTATTCCAAGAGACCCAGTACTTC. Translation: CASSVMGGLFQETQYF.

Ten or more counts support this clonotype. The chain employs TRBV6-5 and TRBJ1-2; TRBD1 is a possible D gene (5 bases). Germline loops: CDR1 MNHEY, CDR2 SVGAGI. The CDR3 has 14 amino acids. V was shortened by 2 bases and J by 5 bases, with 12 bases between the two germline ends. The CDR3 region has the DNA TGTGCCAGCAGTTACACGGCAGGGCTATATGGCTACACCTTC. It translates to CASSYTAGLYGYTF.

In its sample, this clonotype was seen a few times. V and J are TRBV20-1 and TRBJ1-1; possibly TRBD1 for D (6 bases). The CDR3 is 13 amino acids. CDR1 DFQATT and CDR2 SNEGSKA come from the germline V gene (reference sequence). V lost 0 bases, J lost 3 bases, and 8 bases lay in between. Here the CDR3 reads CSAREQGDTEAFF. As DNA, the CDR3 is TGCAGTGCTAGAGAACAGGGTGACACTGAAGCTTTCTTT.

As DNA, the CDR3 is TGCAGCGTTGAAGATCGGGATGAAAAACTGTTTTTT. This sequence encodes CSVEDRDEKLFF. V and J are TRBV29-1 and TRBJ1-4; no clear D gene. Trimming stripped 0 bases from V and 6 bases from J, with 5 bases between. The CDR3 loop spans 12 amino acids. In germline, CDR1 is SQVTM, CDR2 ANQGSEA.

For this clonotype: A much larger clone sits a single nucleotide away, making a read error possible. This chain links TRBV6-5 with TRBJ2-1, with 8 bases fitting TRBD2. Germline trimming cut 2 bases from V and 7 bases from J; bases unmatched to any gene: 7. The CDR3 runs 15 residues. CDR1 is MNHEY and CDR2 is SVGAGI in the germline V gene. The CDR3 DNA reads as TGTGCCAGCAGTTACGGCGGGGGGACGGGTAATGAGCAGTTCTTC. Its translation is CASSYGGGTGNEQFF.

As for this clonotype: A junction boundary mismatches the germline segment, possibly from a read error. V is TRBV7-8 and J is TRBJ2-7; unclear D gene. Germline V lookup: CDR1 SGHVS, CDR2 FQNEAQ. The CDR3 totals 12 residues. CDR3 amino acids: CASSLGSCEQYF. CDR3 DNA sequence: TGTGCCAGCAGCCTTGGATCCTGCGAGCAGTACTTC.

The rearrangement links TRBV7-2 to TRBJ1-1, with D maybe TRBD1 (6 bases). This CDR3 is built from 14 residues. Per the germline V gene, CDR1 is SGHTA and CDR2 is FQGNSA. V gave up 6 bases and J gave up 5 bases, with 16 bases separating them. CDR3 loop: CASRLTGTGTEAFF. CDR3 nucleotides: TGTGCCAGCAGGCTAACAGGGACGGGTACTGAAGCTTTCTTT.

This clonotype was seen many times. V usage is TRBV6-1 and J usage is TRBJ1-6; D not resolved. Germline V lookup: CDR1 MNHNS, CDR2 SASEGT. The V end was cut by 6 bases, the J end by 8 bases, with 20 bases between. CDR3 length equals 16 residues. In DNA form, the CDR3 reads TGTGCCAGCAGCCGTGGACCTAATTCGGCCCATTCACCCCTCCACTTT. Translated, it gives CASSRGPNSAHSPLHF.

This clonotype was seen only a few times. CDR3 in amino acids: CASSQSGGPYYNEQFF. CDR3 bases: TGCGCCAGCAGCCAAAGCGGGGGTCCTTACTACAATGAGCAGTTCTTC. The chain couples TRBV4-3 to TRBJ2-1; 8 nucleotides line up with TRBD2. The CDR3 totals 16 residues. The V gene end was trimmed by 2 bases and the J gene end by 3 bases; junction bases not matched to a gene: 6. From germline, CDR1 is LGHNA and CDR2 YSLEER.

This clonotype was counted ten times or more. The rearrangement uses TRBV7-1 and TRBJ2-1; tentatively, D is TRBD2 (6 bases). TRBV7-1 is an open reading frame whose function is uncertain. The CDR3 is 18 amino acids. The germline V and J ends were trimmed by 2 bases and 5 bases, with 22 bases remaining between them. DNA of the CDR3: TGTGCCAGCAGCTCACTCGGGGGTTCATCGCTTAATAACAATGAGCAGTTCTTC. The encoded protein is CASSSLGGSSLNNNEQFF.

The V gene is TRBV20-1, the J gene TRBJ2-7; TRBD2 matches 7 bases. This CDR3 comprises 13 residues. CDR1 DFQATT and CDR2 SNEGSKA come from the germline V gene (reference sequence). The V gene end was trimmed by 0 bases and the J gene end by 6 bases; junction bases not matched to a gene: 5. The CDR3 DNA reads as TGCAGTGCTAGAGAGGGAGGGTGGGGCGAGCAGTACTTC. Encoded protein: CSAREGGWGEQYF.

A note on this clonotype: A read error may account for a junction end that differs from germline. The V call is TRBV2, the J call TRBJ2-1; no definite D call. This CDR3 is 14 amino acids long. Looked up from germline, CDR1 is SNHLY and CDR2 is FYNNEI. CDR3 nucleotides: TGCGCCAGCAGTGATGGGATTACCGGCGATGAGCGGTTCTTC. This encodes CASSDGITGDERFF.

The chain combines TRBV15 with TRBJ2-5; D not certain. The CDR3 contains 13 residues. The ends were cut back, 7 bases at V and 0 bases at J, with 9 bases in the middle. CDR1 is LNHNV, CDR2 YYDKDF, per germline (reference sequence). Here the CDR3 reads CATKNGHQETQYF. Written as DNA, the CDR3 is TGTGCCACCAAGAACGGTCACCAAGAGACCCAGTACTTC.

The chain combines TRBV19 with TRBJ1-2, with TRBD1 matching over 9 bases. CDR1 LNHDA and CDR2 SQIVND come from the germline V gene (reference sequence). CDR3 length: 13 amino acids. V lost 7 bases, J lost 5 bases, and 5 bases stayed unmatched. The CDR3 DNA is TGTGCCAGTATGGAGACAGGGGGTTATGGCTACACCTTC. It yields the protein CASMETGGYGYTF.

This clonotype was detected ten times or more. V gene TRBV11-2 combines with J gene TRBJ1-2; possibly TRBD1 for D (6 bases). The CDR3 extends over 14 amino acids. V was shortened by 5 bases and J by 7 bases, with 17 bases between the two germline ends. Germline CDR1 reads SGHAT; CDR2 reads FQNNGV. CDR3 region: CASSPLGGGSGYTF. The CDR3 DNA reads as TGTGCCAGCAGCCCACTAGGAGGGGGGAGTGGCTACACCTTC.

The chain couples TRBV7-8 to TRBJ1-6; 8 bases fit TRBD1. Losses at the gene ends were 2 bases for V and 2 bases for J; bases not matched to a gene: 5. Germline V CDR1 and CDR2: SGHVS, FQNEAQ. The CDR3 spans 17 residues. In DNA, the CDR3 is TGTGCCAGCAGCTTACTGACAGGGGAAACCTATAATTCACCCCTCCACTTT. This sequence encodes CASSLLTGETYNSPLHF.

The V call is TRBV7-9, the J call TRBJ2-5; 10 nucleotides align to TRBD1. Germline CDR1 reads SEHNR; CDR2 reads FQNEAQ (reference sequence). This CDR3 contains 13 residues. The trim removed 10 bases at V and 5 bases at J, leaving 7 bases unmatched. Here the CDR3 reads CATEVGQGETQYF. As DNA, the CDR3 is TGTGCCACCGAAGTGGGACAGGGGGAGACCCAGTACTTC.

This clonotype appeared a single time. The chain carries TRBV12-3 or TRBV12-4 and TRBJ2-2; D gene uncertain. Deletions cut 10 bases from V and 1 base from J, with 10 bases between. The CDR3 covers 13 residues. In DNA, the CDR3 is TGTGCCATCTTTCGACTGAACACCGGGGAGCTGTTTTTT. This encodes CAIFRLNTGELFF.

This clonotype was seen many times. The CDR3 coding sequence is TGTGCCAGCAGTTTTGGGACAGGGGCGTGGAATGAGCAGTTCTTC. This encodes CASSFGTGAWNEQFF. This chain joins TRBV6-5 and TRBJ2-1, with TRBD1 matching 10 bases. The junction had 7 bases not matched to a gene; V was cut back by 4 bases and J by 7 bases. The CDR3 runs to 15 residues. Germline CDR1 and CDR2: MNHEY and SVGAGI.

The rearrangement joins TRBV20-1 to TRBJ2-7; 7 nucleotides line up with TRBD1. Looked up from germline, CDR1 is DFQATT and CDR2 is SNEGSKA (reference sequence). The CDR3 contains 12 residues. Losses at the gene ends were 2 bases for V and 4 bases for J; bases not matched to a gene: 2. The chain's CDR3 is CSARRDRYEQYF. CDR3 bases: TGCAGTGCTAGACGGGACAGATACGAGCAGTACTTC.

The V call is TRBV7-6, the J call TRBJ1-6; D is ambiguous. The length of the CDR3 is 15 residues. The germline gives CDR1 SGHVS, CDR2 FNYEAQ. The ends were cut back, 4 bases at V and 7 bases at J, with 14 bases in the middle. CDR3 region: CASSYDNSRNSPLHF. The CDR3 DNA reads as TGTGCCAGCAGCTACGACAACTCCCGGAATTCACCCCTCCACTTT. Based on the CDR3 plus reference TRBV7-6 and TRBJ1-6, the full variable domain is GAGVSQSPRYKVTKRGQDVALRCDPISGHVSLYWYRQALGQGPEFLTYFNYEAQQDKSGLPNDRFSAERPEGSISTLTIQRTEQRDSAMYRCASSYDNSRNSPLHFGNGTRLTVT.

This clonotype was seen ten or more times. V is TRBV18 and J is TRBJ1-1; 8 nucleotides align to TRBD1. This CDR3 is built from 14 residues. The germline V gene encodes CDR1 KGHSH and CDR2 LQKENI. Trimming cost V 3 bases and J 1 base; bases outside gene matches: 1. CDR3 region: CASSPDRANTEAFF. CDR3 nucleotides: TGTGCCAGCTCACCGGACAGGGCGAACACTGAAGCTTTCTTT.